These 3 T cell receptor beta chains were all obtained from the same sample, sequenced in a study of human T cells and chemical hapten exposure. Time point of the sample: pre-sensitization, week 0. Treatment described: therapeutic diphenylcyclopropenone sensitization with weekly scalp DPC. TCRdb re-called the RACE reads with MiXCR, one entry per CDR3 protein. Among over 300,000 distinct CDR3 sequences listed, approximately 5.1% were seen once. The source was whole blood, collected in connection with sensitization to the hapten diphenylcyclopropenone (DPC). Receptor source: a woman between 45 and 60 years old with alopecia areata. Some clones in this sample may be carry-over from other donors' samples.

In its sample, this clonotype was seen many times. The gene calls are TRBV5-1 and TRBJ2-7, with 13 nucleotides matching TRBD2. Germline CDR1 and CDR2: SGHRS and YFSETQ. The CDR3 consists of 17 residues. The junction had 13 bases not matched to a gene; V was cut back by 4 bases and J by 6 bases. In DNA form, the CDR3 reads TGCGCCAGCAGCCTAGCCCCGAGGACTAGCGGGAGACCCGAGCAGTACTTC. Its translation: CASSLAPRTSGRPEQYF.

Ten or more counts support this clonotype. The rearrangement joins TRBV7-2 to TRBJ2-7, with 8 bases fitting TRBD2. The germline V gene encodes CDR1 SGHTA and CDR2 FQGNSA. Trimming took 4 bases from V and 7 from J; bases not matched to a gene: 6. The CDR3 runs to 13 residues. CDR3 sequence (DNA): TGTGCCAGCAGCTCGGGACTAGGGAGAGAGCAGTACTTC. Its translation is CASSSGLGREQYF.

V gene TRBV10-3 combines with J gene TRBJ1-3, with D unresolved. The V and J ends lost 4 bases and 0 bases respectively, with 10 bases between them. This CDR3 is 15 amino acids long. The germline V gene encodes CDR1 ENHRY and CDR2 SYGVKD. This chain's CDR3 is CAISATERSGNTIYF. The CDR3 coding sequence is TGTGCCATCAGTGCAACGGAGCGCTCTGGAAACACCATATATTTT.